This T cell receptor (beta chain) was sequenced for a study of blood T cell repertoires in COVID-19. Across the study: Sites across the United States, Italy and Spain contributed samples from acute and convalescent COVID-19.

Clones were sequenced by immunoSEQ multiplex PCR, and TCRdb holds only the in-frame ones, with some missing. This sample has 150,000 to 200,000 clones, with about 78% found just once. This CDR3 has 14 amino acids. The V gene end was trimmed by 4 bases and the J gene end by 5 bases; junction bases not matched to a gene: 2. Germline lookup yields CDR1 KGHSH and CDR2 LQKENI. Sequencing was performed on peripheral blood. This sequence joins TRBV18 and TRBJ1-6, with 7 bases matching TRBD1. The TCR originated in a woman aged 50 to 60 with active or convalescent COVID-19. The CDR3 bases are TGTGCCAGCTCACGGGACAGCCATAATTCACCCCTCCACTTT. It specifies CASSRDSHNSPLHF.